The clone carrying this T cell receptor (beta chain) was counted between two and nine times. What it binds is not known. Time point specified: persistent/refractory GD, antithyroid drugs over 5 years with positive TRAb. From PBMCs, RNA was extracted and then used to make the TCR library. The data were obtained in a study of regulatory T cells in long-lasting Graves disease. Library construction for TCR beta used iRepertoire HTBI primers and Arm-PCR of CDR3 regions. TCRdb re-called the multiplex PCR reads with MiXCR, one entry per CDR3 protein. The sample yields some 430,000 distinct CDR3 sequences, roughly 21% seen once. J was trimmed by 1 base and V by 3 bases; bases with no gene match: 9. Germline V lookup: CDR1 SGDLS, CDR2 YYNGEE. There are 16 residues in the CDR3. General study points: Results may be inaccurate due to the small sample size.

The TCR was taken from a female donor with Graves disease. The chain couples TRBV9 to TRBJ2-7, with 8 nucleotides matching TRBD2. Sequenced here: peripheral blood mononuclear cells (PBMCs), sampled when the disease was refractory, from a patient treated with antithyroid drugs. Here the CDR3 reads CASSGRNREGSYEQYF. The CDR3 DNA is TGTGCCAGCAGCGGACGAAACCGGGAGGGGTCCTACGAGCAGTACTTC.